This is a list of T cell receptor beta chains from one sample in a study of tumor-infiltrating lymphocytes in localized non-small cell lung cancer. Clones were read by immunoSEQ multiplex PCR, and TCRdb kept only the in-frame ones, dropping some. The table has approximately 10,000 clones, approximately 75% seen once; the top ten hold 5% to 7%. Sequencing was carried out using uninvolved lung tissue not adjacent to the tumor. The receptors come from a human donor with non-small cell lung cancer. Both conserved end residues are part of each CDR3. Each record gives: clone size, CDR3 length, D gene, J gene, V gene, CDR3 protein, CDR3 DNA. A D gene is named only where the DNA matches it firmly. Clone size is stated in some rows and not others, as once, few, many or a class when expanded.

-	15	-	TRBJ1-2	TRBV27	CASRDPRLSRYGYTF	TGTGCCAGCAGAGACCCCCGACTCAGCCGCTATGGCTACACCTTC
once	16	-	TRBJ1-2	TRBV5-4	CASTKEGRPTHYGYTF	TGTGCCAGCACCAAGGAGGGTCGCCCGACTCATTATGGCTACACCTTC
-	15	TRBD1	TRBJ1-2	TRBV5-1	CASSLRQGRGDGYTF	TGCGCCAGCAGCTTAAGACAGGGGCGGGGAGATGGCTACACCTTC
once	15	-	TRBJ2-7	TRBV14	CASSRQGEPIYEQYF	TGTGCCAGCAGCCGTCAGGGCGAACCAATTTACGAGCAGTACTTC
-	16	-	TRBJ2-7	TRBV27	CASSLSLFPGASEQYF	TGTGCCAGCAGTTTATCTTTATTCCCGGGGGCTTCCGAGCAGTACTTC
-	13	-	TRBJ1-3	TRBV6-1	CASRTVQGNTIYF	TGTGCCAGTAGGACGGTCCAAGGGAACACCATATATTTT
-	16	-	TRBJ1-1	TRBV2	CASEHRAQTPNTEAFF	TGTGCCAGCGAACACCGGGCCCAGACCCCGAACACTGAAGCTTTCTTT
-	14	-	TRBJ2-3	TRBV6-4	CASSDSDSTDTQYF	TGTGCCAGCAGTGACTCGGACAGCACAGATACGCAGTATTTT
-	14	TRBD2	TRBJ2-7	TRBV14	CASSRPGLAYEQYF	TGTGCCAGCAGTCGACCGGGACTAGCCTACGAGCAGTACTTC
medium-sized	15	TRBD1	TRBJ1-4	TRBV29-1	CSTCISGTVLEKLFF	TGCAGCACTTGTATTTCTGGGACAGTTCTTGAAAAACTGTTTTTT
medium-sized	16	TRBD2	TRBJ2-3	TRBV6-4	CASSDSGTSGTDTQYF	TGTGCCAGCAGTGACTCCGGGACTAGCGGGACAGATACGCAGTATTTT
-	14	TRBD1	TRBJ1-2	TRBV6-5	CASSLGTVNYGYTF	TGTGCCAGCAGCCTCGGGACAGTGAACTATGGCTACACCTTC
-	15	TRBD2	TRBJ2-5	TRBV2	CASSEVLAGSETQYF	TGTGCCAGCAGTGAAGTTCTAGCGGGAAGCGAGACCCAGTACTTC
-	14	-	TRBJ2-5	TRBV28	CASSPLGRDETQYF	TGTGCCAGCAGTCCTCTCGGCAGGGACGAGACCCAGTACTTC
-	14	-	TRBJ1-1	TRBV5-1	CASSLEWGRAEAFF	TGCGCCAGCAGCTTGGAATGGGGGAGGGCAGAAGCTTTCTTT
-	15	-	TRBJ1-2	TRBV28	CASSSNGEGGLRYTF	TGTGCCAGCAGTTCAAATGGGGAAGGCGGTTTACGCTACACCTTC
-	15	-	TRBJ2-1	TRBV2	CASSEDVGGYNEQFF	TGTGCCAGCAGTGAAGATGTGGGGGGCTACAATGAGCAGTTCTTC
-	15	TRBD1	TRBJ1-4	TRBV28	CASTAGGTLREKLFF	TGTGCCAGCACGGCAGGGGGAACTCTCAGAGAAAAACTGTTTTTT
-	16	TRBD2	TRBJ2-1	TRBV7-2	CASSPPGGRQYNEQFF	TGTGCCAGCAGCCCCCCGGGGGGGAGGCAGTACAATGAGCAGTTCTTC
-	14	-	TRBJ2-1	TRBV7-3	CASSTSPGNNEQFF	TGTGCCAGCAGCACCTCCCCAGGGAACAATGAGCAGTTCTTC
-	16	-	TRBJ2-6	TRBV7-3	CASSLSGSAGANVLTF	TGTGCCAGCAGCTTATCAGGGTCGGCTGGGGCCAACGTCCTGACTTTC
-	19	TRBD1	TRBJ1-5	TRBV27	CASTPKGGQGTYSNQPQHF	TGTGCCAGCACTCCCAAAGGGGGACAGGGGACATATAGCAATCAGCCCCAGCATTTT
-	18	TRBD2	TRBJ2-4	TRBV5-6	CASSLRTSGSNAKNIQYF	TGTGCCAGCAGCTTAAGGACTAGCGGGAGCAACGCCAAAAACATTCAGTACTTC
few	14	TRBD1	TRBJ1-3	TRBV5-8	CASRGQDSGNTIYF	TGTGCCAGCAGGGGACAGGACTCTGGAAACACCATATATTTT
-	15	-	TRBJ1-1	TRBV30	CAWSVLASMNTEAFF	TGTGCCTGGAGTGTTCTAGCCTCTATGAACACTGAAGCTTTCTTT
few	14	-	TRBJ1-2	TRBV7-8	CASSPTVPRSGYTF	TGTGCCAGCAGCCCGACAGTGCCCAGGAGTGGCTACACCTTC
-	14	-	TRBJ1-1	TRBV6-6	CASSPRGKNTEAFF	TGTGCCAGCAGCCCCCGGGGGAAGAACACTGAAGCTTTCTTT
-	17	TRBD1	TRBJ1-5	TRBV27	CASSPNQIGTGRQPQHF	TGTGCCAGCAGCCCGAATCAGATAGGGACAGGTAGGCAGCCCCAGCATTTT
-	13	-	TRBJ2-7	TRBV6-1	CASSPHFGYEQYF	TGTGCCAGCAGTCCCCATTTTGGATACGAGCAGTACTTC
-	17	-	TRBJ2-1	TRBV9	CASSGSERFASYNEQFF	TGTGCCAGCAGCGGTAGTGAGCGATTTGCCTCCTACAATGAGCAGTTCTTC
-	14	TRBD1	TRBJ2-3	TRBV27	CASTPGTGTDTQYF	TGTGCCAGCACTCCCGGGACAGGAACAGATACGCAGTATTTT
-	13	-	TRBJ2-1	TRBV28	CASSLAGYNEQFF	TGTGCCAGCAGTTTAGCGGGGTACAATGAGCAGTTCTTC
-	14	-	TRBJ2-3	TRBV2	CASGSLVATDTQYF	TGTGCCAGCGGGTCCCTAGTGGCCACAGATACGCAGTATTTT
-	15	TRBD2	TRBJ2-3	TRBV6-5	CASSQREAPTDTQYF	TGTGCCAGCAGTCAGCGGGAGGCCCCCACAGATACGCAGTATTTT
-	14	-	TRBJ2-5	TRBV18	CASSPGRPQETQYF	TGTGCCAGCTCACCGGGAAGGCCCCAAGAGACCCAGTACTTC
-	19	TRBD2	TRBJ2-5	TRBV27	CASSNREGTSGRARGAQYF	TGTGCCAGCAGTAATCGGGAAGGGACTAGCGGGAGGGCCAGGGGAGCCCAGTACTTC
medium-sized	12	-	TRBJ1-2	TRBV6-6	CAYGGPHYGYTF	TGTGCCTACGGTGGGCCCCACTATGGCTACACCTTC
-	15	-	TRBJ2-2	TRBV7-2	CASNPSGRGTGELFF	TGTGCCAGCAACCCCTCGGGCAGGGGCACCGGGGAGCTGTTTTTT
-	16	-	TRBJ2-3	TRBV2	CASSERAGPSTDTQYF	TGTGCCAGCAGTGAAAGGGCAGGCCCAAGCACAGATACGCAGTATTTT
few	14	-	TRBJ1-5	TRBV5-5	CASSLAVLAQPQHF	TGTGCCAGCAGCTTGGCCGTGTTGGCGCAGCCCCAGCATTTT
few	14	-	TRBJ1-4	TRBV7-9	CASSPGGSNEKLFF	TGTGCCAGCAGCCCCGGCGGCTCAAATGAAAAACTGTTTTTT
few	14	TRBD1	TRBJ1-1	TRBV10-3	CAIRPQGARTEAFF	TGTGCCATCAGACCACAGGGGGCGCGTACTGAAGCTTTCTTT
-	14	-	TRBJ1-2	TRBV6-6	CASSAGATNYGYTF	TGTGCCAGCAGCGCCGGGGCTACTAACTATGGCTACACCTTC
-	14	-	TRBJ2-5	TRBV10-2	CASSGPVGGETQYF	TGCGCCAGCAGCGGACCAGTGGGGGGAGAGACCCAGTACTTC
-	14	-	TRBJ1-2	TRBV6-5	CASSLQGGSIGYTF	TGTGCCAGCAGTCTCCAAGGGGGTAGTATTGGCTACACCTTC
-	15	TRBD1	TRBJ1-5	TRBV15	CATSRDTGANQPQHF	TGTGCCACCAGCAGAGATACAGGGGCCAATCAGCCCCAGCATTTT
-	21	TRBD1	TRBJ1-1	TRBV28	CASSYRRWIGTGRLMNTEAFF	TGTGCCAGCAGTTACCGTAGGTGGATCGGGACAGGGAGACTAATGAACACTGAAGCTTTCTTT
-	16	-	TRBJ1-5	TRBV2	CASSEAEGWSNQPQHF	TGTGCCAGCAGTGAAGCTGAGGGTTGGAGCAATCAGCCCCAGCATTTT
-	13	-	TRBJ1-5	TRBV19	CASRFRANQPQHF	TGTGCCAGTAGATTCAGGGCTAATCAGCCCCAGCATTTT
-	15	-	TRBJ2-5	TRBV28	CASSLFWTSQETQYF	TGTGCCAGCAGTTTATTTTGGACTTCTCAAGAGACCCAGTACTTC
-	16	TRBD2	TRBJ2-2	TRBV19	CASNPSGGGNTGELFF	TGTGCCAGTAATCCCTCGGGGGGAGGGAACACCGGGGAGCTGTTTTTT
-	15	-	TRBJ1-2	TRBV7-9	CASSPPGDSSSGYTF	TGTGCCAGCAGCCCGCCGGGTGACAGCTCATCCGGCTACACCTTC
-	12	TRBD2	TRBJ2-5	TRBV29-1	CSARAGGLTQYF	TGCAGCGCCCGAGCGGGGGGTCTGACCCAGTACTTC